The T cell receptor beta chain under discussion was sequenced for a study of PD-1 blockade in classical Hodgkin lymphoma (dated by TCRdb to 2020 to 2021). For the wider study: Nivolumab dosing was 3 mg/kg intravenously every 2 weeks, continuing until either disease progression or unacceptable toxicity. To define a peripheral blood immune signature of response to PD-1 blockade in classical Hodgkin lymphoma, the study combined TCR beta sequencing with CyTOF. Points the paper makes about the study in general: By C4D1, a significant rise was seen in CD4+ TCR diversity but not in CD8+ TCR diversity (p=0.0027 vs p=0.16), and the rise was most apparent among complete responders (p=0.02). The study was limited to a single clinical trial cohort, and causes of repertoire differences, possibly disease activity or prior therapy, remained undefined. Baseline diversity similar to that of newly diagnosed patients was observed in trial patients achieving complete response, whereas significantly lower diversity was observed in partial responders and progressors. Baseline TCR diversity was reported as lower in newly diagnosed patients than in healthy donors, and lower still in relapsed/refractory patients. Lower diversity was seen in patients whose nivolumab began less than 1 year after ASCT, and these patients were left out of later analyses so that immune reconstitution would not confound the results.

Genomic DNA was extracted with the Qiagen DNeasy kit from unsorted PBMCs and from negatively selected CD4+ and CD8+ fractions. TCR beta CDR3 regions were subjected to amplification by immunoSEQ multiplex PCR with primers that anneal to V and J segments. A synthetic immune receptor repertoire was used to minimize amplification bias, and any remaining bias was removed computationally after sequencing. On the authors' methods: Repertoire diversity was quantified as the Shannon entropy index using custom Python scripts. The unsorted, CD4+ and CD8+ repertoires were each analyzed separately, with the exception of combined analyses, where CD4+ and CD8+ sequences were merged in silico. Clonal expansion was defined as a frequency increase of at least 2-fold after treatment compared with C1D1, and clones undetected at baseline were assigned a pseudocount of 0.5. Singleton clones were defined as clones with 0 or 1 copy at C1D1, and non-singleton clones were defined as clones with 2 or more copies. Clones expanded in unsorted samples were annotated as CD4+, CD8+ or unknown by matching protein sequences in sorted samples from the same patient. Wilcoxon tests were applied to paired samples to test diversity changes from C1D1 to C4D1. In TCRdb, the immuneACCESS table is reduced to in-frame sequences with V and J assigned. These tables do not hold every clone; where another copy was compared, an unresolved V gene accounts for under half, and the others remain unexplained. V and J calls plus clone size are reproduced from that table; the DNA served to infer D and trimming. The sample data list roughly 92,000 clones, and roughly 89% of these were observed just once. The ten largest clones represent roughly 2.8% of the sample.

Worth noting for this clone: It has no known antigen specificity. No quality values exist for individual bases; no much larger clone is one base distant.

The CDR3 starts with the cysteine, ends with the phenylalanine, and has 17 residues. Just the 51-base CDR3 DNA is kept, in frame starting at base 1. V and J are trimmed by 6 bases and 0 bases, and the gene matches miss 13 bases of the junction. Sequences ENHRY (CDR1) and SYGVKD (CDR2) are obtained from the germline V gene. Taken with the paper, the label for time point translates to: cycle 1 day 1 (C1D1), immediately before nivolumab initiation. Every trial patient had relapsed after autologous stem cell transplantation, and cohorts A, B and C differed in prior brentuximab vedotin exposure. A total of more than 55 patients with relapsed/refractory classical Hodgkin lymphoma made up the trial cohort, and each patient's best overall response was complete response, partial response or progressive disease. Single-agent nivolumab was administered to trial patients in the multi-cohort phase II CheckMate 205 trial. An independent review committee assessed best overall response by applying the 2007 International Working Group response criteria. Trial PBMCs were collected immediately before nivolumab initiation (C1D1) and during therapy at cycle 2 day 1 and cycle 4 day 1. Peripheral blood was collected in 8 mL Vacutainer Cell Preparation Tubes, from which PBMCs were isolated by centrifugation and then cryopreserved.

The V and J genes are TRBV10-3 and TRBJ1-2; 7 bases in the middle match TRBD1. The receptor comes from a human donor with classical Hodgkin lymphoma. The starting material was peripheral blood mononuclear cells (PBMCs), obtained at baseline. The encoded CDR3 is CAISGDRVDIANYGYTF. The DNA is TGTGCCATCAGCGGTGACAGGGTAGATATAGCTAACTATGGCTACACCTTC.